A single sample gave rise to the 10 T cell receptor beta chains below, sequenced in a study of T-cell reconstitution after alpha-beta-depleted transplantation in children. A TCRbeta library incorporating unique molecular identifiers was prepared. TCRdb fed the PCR reads into MiXCR, producing one record per CDR3 protein. The data contain fewer than 700,000 distinct CDR3 sequences, 10% to 15% of them seen just once; the ten biggest clones take up 2.2%. This material consisted of PBMCs, mostly from graft donor cells, taken 360 days after TCRalphabeta/CD19-depleted stem cell transplant. These receptor sequences come from a male patient between 10 and 17 years old who had a stem cell transplant for acute myeloid leukemia, so the T cells may come from the graft donor.

This clonotype was detected ten times or more. This chain joins TRBV5-1 and TRBJ2-3; D gene unclear. CDR1 is SGHRS and CDR2 is YFSETQ in the germline V gene. Trimming cost V 4 bases and J 2 bases, with 20 bases left between them. This CDR3 has 17 residues. CDR3 in DNA: TGCGCCAGCAGCCCCCTTTTTCTGGCACAGTTCACAGATACGCAGTATTTT. Its translation is CASSPLFLAQFTDTQYF.

The chain joins TRBV20-1 to TRBJ2-7; no reliable D call. V was pared by 0 bases and J by 3 bases, with 18 bases between. This CDR3 contains 16 residues. Germline V gene sequence: CDR1 DFQATT, CDR2 SNEGSKA (reference sequence). The CDR3 region has the DNA TGCAGTGCTAGAGATTTCGTCACCTCACTCAGCTACGAGCAGTACTTC. Its translation: CSARDFVTSLSYEQYF.

The chain is built from TRBV11-2 and TRBJ2-1; D unclear. CDR3 size: 16 residues. Trimming cost V 1 base and J 2 bases, with 12 bases left between them. CDR1 and CDR2 (germline): SGHAT, FQNNGV. The DNA of the CDR3 is TGTGCCAGCAGCTTAGGACTCCTTTTGACCTACAATGAGCAGTTCTTC. The encoded protein is CASSLGLLLTYNEQFF. The full variable domain, in which reference TRBV11-2 and TRBJ2-1 provide the parts outside the CDR3, is EAGVAQSPRYKIIEKRQSVAFWCNPISGHATLYWYQQILGQGPKLLIQFQNNGVVDDSQLPKDRFSAERLKGVDSTLKIQPAKLEDSAVYLCASSLGLLLTYNEQFFGPGTRLTVL.

The rearrangement links TRBV12-5 to TRBJ2-1; perhaps TRBD2 as D (6 bases). CDR3 length: 16 amino acids. Germline loops: CDR1 LGHNT, CDR2 FRNRAP. The V end was cut by 0 bases, the J end by 2 bases, with 11 bases between. CDR3 DNA: TGTGCTAGTGGTTTGGTACCGGGAGTAACCTACAATGAGCAGTTCTTC. It codes for CASGLVPGVTYNEQFF.

This clonotype has at least ten counts. The chain uses TRBV4-3 and TRBJ2-1; 8 bases match TRBD1. CDR3 length: 16 residues. Trimming cost V 1 base and J 2 bases; bases outside gene matches: 4. Per the germline V gene, CDR1 is LGHNA and CDR2 is YSLEER. CDR3 sequence reads: CASSQGTGMPYNEQFF. The CDR3 DNA reads as TGCGCCAGCAGCCAAGGGACAGGGATGCCCTACAATGAGCAGTTCTTC.

Ten or more counts support this clonotype. The V gene is TRBV7-6, the J gene TRBJ2-1, with D possibly being TRBD2 (6 bases). The CDR3 covers 12 residues. V dropped 5 bases and J dropped 5 bases, with 7 bases sitting between them. Germline V lookup: CDR1 SGHVS, CDR2 FNYEAQ. CDR3 residues: CASSGGNNEQFF. The CDR3 nucleotides are TGTGCCAGCAGCGGAGGGAACAATGAGCAGTTCTTC.

A few counts support this clonotype. This chain joins TRBV6-1 and TRBJ2-1; possibly TRBD2 for D (6 bases). The CDR3 contains 14 residues. Trimming removed 10 bases at V and 3 bases at J, with 16 bases between. CDR1 MNHNS and CDR2 SASEGT come from the germline V gene. CDR3 sequence (DNA): TGTGCCACCACACCGGGAGTAGGCTACAATGAGCAGTTCTTC. This sequence encodes CATTPGVGYNEQFF.

This sequence joins TRBV6-5 and TRBJ1-2; D unresolved. The CDR3 length is 15 residues. Trimming took 2 bases from V and 3 from J, leaving 13 bases between them. The germline CDR1 and CDR2 sequences are MNHEY and SVGAGI. The CDR3: CASSYTDWSDYGYTF. The CDR3 nucleotides are TGTGCCAGCAGTTACACAGATTGGTCCGACTATGGCTACACCTTC.

The chain's CDR3 is CASSLRATAFQETQYF. In DNA, the CDR3 is TGTGCCAGCAGTTTACGAGCGACAGCTTTCCAAGAGACCCAGTACTTC. The chain uses TRBV12-3 or TRBV12-4 and TRBJ2-5, with TRBD1 as a possible D gene (5 bases). The V gene lost 2 bases and the J gene lost 1 base, with 14 bases spanning the gap. This CDR3 contains 16 residues.

As concerns this clonotype: Germline is not matched at one junction end, which may reflect a read error. This chain connects TRBV29-1 to TRBJ2-7, with a weak D call TRBD2 (6 bases). The V gene's germline CDR1 is SQVTM and CDR2 ANQGSEA. The CDR3 covers 13 residues. The CDR3 loop reads CSVDVSAGSGYLF. The CDR3 DNA follows: TGCAGCGTCGATGTATCCGCCGGGAGTGGCTATCTCTTC.